The entry below describes one T cell receptor beta chain. What it binds is not known. This entry belongs to a study of neurological immune-mediated disorders. Broader study findings: The absence of any CDR3 amino acid sequence shared by expanded clones across subjects suggests that repertoires were private in all groups. The most TCR clonal expansion was seen in HTLV-1-associated myelopathy, and the least was seen in multiple sclerosis, which fell below healthy controls.

As to time point: longitudinal time-point 1 (baseline). The germline V gene has CDR1 KGHSH and CDR2 LQKENI. V lost 2 bases and J lost 3; bases outside the gene matches: 6. This CDR3 comprises 16 residues. From 15-18 subjects, every sequencing run obtained over 190 million TCR-beta sequences. TCRdb analysed the 5' RACE reads with MiXCR anew, one entry per CDR3 protein. Of around 60,000 distinct CDR3 sequences listed, about 10% are singletons. This receptor was identified in a male donor with HTLV-1-associated myelopathy (HAM/TSP). This chain connects TRBV18 to TRBJ2-5, with 10 bases fitting TRBD1. Sequenced material: PBMCs. CDR3 loop: CASSPIAGTGEETQYF. The CDR3, as DNA: TGTGCCAGCTCACCAATCGCCGGGACAGGGGAAGAGACCCAGTACTTC. Together with reference TRBV18 and TRBJ2-5, the CDR3 gives the full variable domain: NAGVMQNPRHLVRRRGQEARLRCSPMKGHSHVYWYRQLPEEGLKFMVYLQKENIIDESGMPKERFSAEFPKEGPSILRIQQVVRGDSAAYFCASSPIAGTGEETQYFGPGTRLLVL.